This T cell receptor beta chain was profiled in a study of cytomegalovirus exposure and HLA in healthy donors. For the study at large: Most genotyped donors, about four fifths of about 400, had Caucasian-associated genetic ancestry.

With 60 Vbeta and 13 Jbeta primers, the PCR was carried out. Only in-frame clones appear in the TCRdb table, and some are missing; sequencing was by immunoSEQ multiplex PCR. The sample includes about 87,000 clones, 74% seen only once; the top ten take about a fifth. With 4 bases removed from V and 3 bases from J, the gap between germline ends came to 12 bases. This CDR3 has 15 residues. Germline values: CDR1 MRHNA, CDR2 SNTAGT. For this clone: The antigen is undetermined.

General observations from the study: The authors later found TCR association rates varying by HLA locus, with DRB1 most and HLA-C fewest. An Asian-associated ancestry cluster reportedly showed fewer N-insertions than the roughly 700-donor mean in a later analysis. Most likely, a cluster of highly shared sequence variants arose as a sequencing artifact.

Material: PBMCs. The chain links TRBV6-4 to TRBJ2-2; maybe TRBD2 (5 bases). This receptor was obtained from a young man in good health and CMV-seropositive. The CDR3 here is CASSANGEYTGELFF. The CDR3 DNA sequence: TGTGCCAGCAGTGCTAACGGGGAGTACACCGGGGAGCTGTTTTTT.